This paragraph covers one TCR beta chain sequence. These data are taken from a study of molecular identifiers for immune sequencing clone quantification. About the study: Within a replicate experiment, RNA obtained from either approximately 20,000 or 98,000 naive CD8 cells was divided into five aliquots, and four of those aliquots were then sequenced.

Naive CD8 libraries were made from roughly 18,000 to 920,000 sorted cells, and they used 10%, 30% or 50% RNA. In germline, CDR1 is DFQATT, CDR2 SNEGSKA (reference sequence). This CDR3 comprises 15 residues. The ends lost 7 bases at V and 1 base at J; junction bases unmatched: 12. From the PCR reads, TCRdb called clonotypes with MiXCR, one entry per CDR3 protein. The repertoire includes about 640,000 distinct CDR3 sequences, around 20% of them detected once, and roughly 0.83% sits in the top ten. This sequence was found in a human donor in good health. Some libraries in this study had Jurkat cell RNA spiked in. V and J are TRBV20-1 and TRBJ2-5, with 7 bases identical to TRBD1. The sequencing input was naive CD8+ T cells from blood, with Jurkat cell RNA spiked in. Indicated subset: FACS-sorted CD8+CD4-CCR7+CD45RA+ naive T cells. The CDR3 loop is CSGTDLDRAQETQYF. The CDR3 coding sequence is TGCAGTGGTACTGATTTAGACAGGGCCCAAGAGACCCAGTACTTC.